This T cell receptor (beta chain) comes out of a study of shared clonotypes between healthy human individuals. The study, taken as a whole, reports: Sorted-subset sequencing, rarefaction showed, was incomplete despite large depth. A generally larger estimated richness was seen in naive subsets than in memory subsets.

Comment on this clone: What it binds is not known.

Here immunoSEQ multiplex PCR was the method, and the copy in TCRdb shows in-frame clones only, minus some. The profile shows roughly 2.2 million clones, 92% of them singletons. The CDR3 contains 15 residues. J gave up 1 base and V 6 bases, and 6 bases lay outside the gene matches. CDR1 and CDR2 (germline): MDHEN, SYDVKM. CD4+ cell separation produced CD45RA+ naive and CD45RA-negative memory subsets. Sequencing used naive CD4+ T cells from PBMCs. Subset reported: CD45RA+ positively selected. The chain combines TRBV28 with TRBJ2-3, with TRBD2 matching over 8 bases. The clonotype originates from a man between 18 and 35 years old in good health. Some clones in this sample may be carry-over from other donors' samples. CDR3 in DNA: TGTGCCAGCAGGGGGGGACTAGGACGCACAGATACGCAGTATTTT. It yields the protein CASRGGLGRTDTQYF. Together with reference TRBV28 and TRBJ2-3, the CDR3 gives the full variable domain: DVKVTQSSRYLVKRTGEKVFLECVQDMDHENMFWYRQDPGLGLRLIYFSYDVKMKEKGDIPEGYSVSREKKERFSLILESASTNQTSMYLCASRGGLGRTDTQYFGPGTRLTVL.